Described below is a single T cell receptor (beta chain) sequence and its context. Its target is unknown. This sample was included in a study of a mutant IDH1 vaccine in newly diagnosed glioma. Study context: The sex distribution of treated patients was 62.5% male and around 38% female, with a mean age of roughly 40 years. Prior therapy was radiotherapy, temozolomide, or both; most received both. General study results and limits: Pseudoprogression appeared independent of alterations in top peripheral clonotypes.

The protocol was immunoSEQ multiplex PCR, while the TCRdb copy is restricted to in-frame clones and leaves out a portion. The sample contains 30,000 to 35,000 clones, roughly 87% of which appear only once. Germline CDR1 is LNHDA and CDR2 is SQIVND (reference sequence). This CDR3 has 13 residues. V was trimmed by 5 bases and J by 0 bases, leaving 5 bases between them. Time point specified: week 47, end of study. Doses of 300 ug of mutant IDH1 20-mer peptide were given with topical imiquimod. Every donor had a new WHO grade 3 or 4 astrocytoma that was IDH1-mutant, with loss of nuclear ATRX. The TCR was taken from a man aged 35 to 55 with glioma. The chain links TRBV19 to TRBJ2-1, with D uncertain. Specimen: PBMCs, collected from a glioma patient whose treatment included an IDH1 peptide vaccine. The CDR3 reads CASSPASYNEQFF. The DNA of the CDR3 is TGTGCCAGTAGTCCGGCCTCCTACAATGAGCAGTTCTTC.